These T cell receptor beta chains were read from a single sample in a study of cytomegalovirus exposure and HLA in healthy donors. Sequencing was performed with immunoSEQ multiplex PCR; in TCRdb, only in-frame clones are kept and a portion is missing. Its listing shows 70,000 to 80,000 clones. Specimen: PBMCs. These receptors were taken from a man between 40 and 49 years old in good health and CMV-seronegative. CDR3s include the opening cysteine and the closing phenylalanine or tryptophan. D genes are given only for firm matches.

cdr3_nt cdr3_aa v_call cdr3_length j_call d_call
TGCAGCGGGCTAGGGGGAAACACTGAAGCTTTCTTT CSGLGGNTEAFF TRBV29-1 12 TRBJ1-1 .
TGTGCCAGCAGCTTTCTAGACTACAATGAGCAGTTCTTC CASSFLDYNEQFF TRBV5-4 13 TRBJ2-1 .
TGTGCCAGCAGCTCGCCCCGGGGGGGGAACTATGGCTACACCTTC CASSSPRGGNYGYTF TRBV5-4 15 TRBJ1-2 .
TGTGCCAGCAGACCTACGGACAGACTCCTGGGCTACACCTTC CASRPTDRLLGYTF TRBV7-9 14 TRBJ1-2 .
TGTGCCAGCAGTGCCAGACATCGCAATCAGCCCCAGCATTTT CASSARHRNQPQHF TRBV28 14 TRBJ1-5 .
TGTGCCAGCAGTTCCCAGTTGGGGGGCGAGCAGTACTTC CASSSQLGGEQYF TRBV7-9 13 TRBJ2-7 .
TGTGCCAGCAGCTTGGTAGGAGGGGGCGGTTCACCCCTCCACTTT CASSLVGGGGSPLHF TRBV5-5 15 TRBJ1-6 TRBD1
TGTGCCAGCAGTTTCAATGCCAGGGGCGAGGAGACCCAGTACTTC CASSFNARGEETQYF TRBV28 15 TRBJ2-5 .
TGTGCCAGCAGTTACGGCAGGGAGGGGTCACCCCTCCACTTT CASSYGREGSPLHF TRBV6-5 14 TRBJ1-6 .
TGTGCCAGCAGCCCTCAGACAGGGTCTGGCGAGCAGTACTTC CASSPQTGSGEQYF TRBV7-3 14 TRBJ2-7 TRBD1
TGTGCCAGTAGGGGGAATCAGCCCCAGCATTTT CASRGNQPQHF TRBV6-1 11 TRBJ1-5 .
TGTGCCAGCAGCAGGCAGGGGATGTCCTATAATTCACCCCTCCACTTT CASSRQGMSYNSPLHF TRBV28 16 TRBJ1-6 .
TGCGCCAGCAGCTTGGCCGTGGGCCGACGTGGCTACACCTTC CASSLAVGRRGYTF TRBV5-1 14 TRBJ1-2 .
TGTGCCTGGGCCCCGGGACTAGTCTACGAGCAGTACTTC CAWAPGLVYEQYF TRBV30 13 TRBJ2-7 TRBD2
TGTGCCAGCAGTGAATCTGGAGAGAATCAGCCCCAGCATTTT CASSESGENQPQHF TRBV6-1 14 TRBJ1-5 .
TGCGCCAGCAGCTTCGGGACTAGCGGGGGGGCCCAAGAGACCCAGTACTTC CASSFGTSGGAQETQYF TRBV5-1 17 TRBJ2-5 TRBD2
TGTGCCAGCAGGGCGGCAGGGACTAAGAATTCACCCCTCCACTTT CASRAAGTKNSPLHF TRBV5-6 15 TRBJ1-6 .
TGTGCCAGCAGCGTAGCACTAGCAACTGATACGCAGTATTTT CASSVALATDTQYF TRBV9 14 TRBJ2-3 .
TGCGCCAGCGGGGACACCCAGAACACTGAAGCTTTCTTT CASGDTQNTEAFF TRBV5-1 13 TRBJ1-1 .
TGCGCCAGCAGGGAACCGGGACAGAACACTGAAGCTTTCTTT CASREPGQNTEAFF TRBV5-1 14 TRBJ1-1 .
TGTGCCAGCAGCTTGACTAGCGGGGGCCAAGAGACCCAGTACTTC CASSLTSGGQETQYF TRBV7-9 15 TRBJ2-5 TRBD2
TGTGCCAGCTCGTTCGAGACCCAGTACTTC CASSFETQYF TRBV7-8 10 TRBJ2-5 .
TGTGCCAGCAGCTTAAGCGGGGGGAGCTCCTACAATGAGCAGTTCTTC CASSLSGGSSYNEQFF TRBV7-3 16 TRBJ2-1 TRBD2
TGTGCCAGCAGTAAAAAGAGACCGGGACAGGGCACCGGGGAGCTGTTTTTT CASSKKRPGQGTGELFF TRBV27 17 TRBJ2-2 TRBD1
TGTGCCAGTAGTCCTTCTTCCCCAGATACGCAGTATTTT CASSPSSPDTQYF TRBV19 13 TRBJ2-3 .
TGTGCCAGCAGTACGACGGCCGGGGGTTCGCCCCAGCATTTT CASSTTAGGSPQHF TRBV28 14 TRBJ1-5 .
TGTGCCAGCAGCCAAGGGGGCAGGGGGCGGAACACTGAAGCTTTCTTT CASSQGGRGRNTEAFF TRBV4-2 16 TRBJ1-1 TRBD1
TGTGCCAGCTCAGAGGAAGGGAGGACTGAAGCTTTCTTT CASSEEGRTEAFF TRBV18 13 TRBJ1-1 .
TGCGCCAGCAGCTTGGAGGGGCAGGGAAGAAACACTGAAGCTTTCTTT CASSLEGQGRNTEAFF TRBV5-1 16 TRBJ1-1 .
TGTGCCAGCAGTTCCGACAGGTTCAAACCCCAGCATTTT CASSSDRFKPQHF TRBV6-5 13 TRBJ1-5 .
TGTGCCACCAGCAGAAAGACTAACTATAGCTACACCTTC CATSRKTNYSYTF TRBV15 13 TRBJ1-2 .
TGTGCCAGCAGTGAATTCAGGACAGGAGGAAACACCATATATTTT CASSEFRTGGNTIYF TRBV6-1 15 TRBJ1-3 TRBD1
TGTGCCAGCAGCTTGGTTGGAGTAAACTATGGCTACACCTTC CASSLVGVNYGYTF TRBV5-4 14 TRBJ1-2 .
TGTGCCAGCAGCTTGGACGAGGGACTGGATGAAAAACTGTTTTTT CASSLDEGLDEKLFF TRBV5-6 15 TRBJ1-4 .
TGTGCCAGCAGACGCCATTATACAGGGGGTTTGAACACTGAAGCTTTCTTT CASRRHYTGGLNTEAFF TRBV7-9 17 TRBJ1-1 TRBD1
TGTGCCAGCAGCACGGGCTGGCTAGCGGGACCGTTAGGAGAGACCCAGTACTTC CASSTGWLAGPLGETQYF TRBV13 18 TRBJ2-5 TRBD2
TGTGCCAGCAGCGTATTACTGGGGGGCACCGGGGAGCTGTTTTTT CASSVLLGGTGELFF TRBV9 15 TRBJ2-2 .
TGTGCCAGCAGCTTTTTCGGGGGTAGCACAGATACGCAGTATTTT CASSFFGGSTDTQYF TRBV7-2 15 TRBJ2-3 .
TGTGCCAGCAGCACTCGGGACAGGGGGCTAGGGGAGCAGTACTTC CASSTRDRGLGEQYF TRBV7-9 15 TRBJ2-7 TRBD1
TGCAGTGCTAGAGTGGCCAACGAGCAGTACTTC CSARVANEQYF TRBV20-1 11 TRBJ2-7 .
TGTGCCAGCACCAGAACAGTGAAAAGCGGCAACGAGCAGTACTTC CASTRTVKSGNEQYF TRBV6-5 15 TRBJ2-7 .
TGTGCCAGCAGTGATCAGGAGACCCAGTACTTC CASSDQETQYF TRBV6-1 11 TRBJ2-5 .
TGTGCCAGAAGCTTGTGGCTGAACACTGAAGCTTTCTTT CARSLWLNTEAFF TRBV5-3 13 TRBJ1-1 .
TGTGCCAGCAGCTTGAGGACAAAGGGGAGAAACACCATATATTTT CASSLRTKGRNTIYF TRBV5-6 15 TRBJ1-3 .
TGTGCCAGCAGTTTCTCAGGGGGCTCGGGCTATGGCTACACCTTC CASSFSGGSGYGYTF TRBV28 15 TRBJ1-2 TRBD1
TGTGCCAGTAGTACCCGAGGGGAGCAGTACTTC CASSTRGEQYF TRBV19 11 TRBJ2-7 .
TGCGCCAGCAGCTTGGGTTCGGTTCCCTACGAGCAGTACTTC CASSLGSVPYEQYF TRBV5-1 14 TRBJ2-7 .
TGTGCCAGTCTAAAAGGGGGCCTGGACACTGAAGCTTTCTTT CASLKGGLDTEAFF TRBV27 14 TRBJ1-1 TRBD1
TGTGCCATCTGGGACAGGGAAAGCACAGATACGCAGTATTTT CAIWDRESTDTQYF TRBV10-3 14 TRBJ2-3 TRBD1
TGTGCCAGTAGTATAGGGCCGCCGGGGGGCGAGCAGTACTTC CASSIGPPGGEQYF TRBV19 14 TRBJ2-7 TRBD2
TGCGCCAGCAGCCAAGCCTCCCCGGGGGGGAACAGAAAAGAGACCCAGTACTTC CASSQASPGGNRKETQYF TRBV4-1 18 TRBJ2-5 TRBD2
TGTGCCAGCAGCTTAGGGCTAGCGGGGGTTAATGAGCAGTTCTTC CASSLGLAGVNEQFF TRBV7-8 15 TRBJ2-1 TRBD2
TGTGCCGGCTCACCGGGACAGGGGGCTTCACCCCTCCACTTT CAGSPGQGASPLHF TRBV18 14 TRBJ1-6 TRBD1
TGTGCCAGCAGCGACGACGGAGACTATAATTCACCCCTCCACTTT CASSDDGDYNSPLHF TRBV11-1 15 TRBJ1-6 .
TGTGCTAGTGGTTTCAATACAGGAGCTGGGGCCAACGTCCTGACTTTC CASGFNTGAGANVLTF TRBV12-5 16 TRBJ2-6 .